This passage covers 18 T cell receptor beta chains from one sample sequenced in a study of cytomegalovirus exposure and HLA in healthy donors. With 60 Vbeta and 13 Jbeta primers, the PCR was carried out. TCRdb keeps only in-frame clones here, not all; method: immunoSEQ multiplex PCR. The sample holds just over 95,000 clones, around three quarters seen once. The sequenced sample was PBMCs. Receptor source: a human donor in good health.

The V call is TRBV6-1, the J call TRBJ1-1, with TRBD1 matching over 7 bases. V dropped 7 bases and J dropped 0; count of bases not matched to a gene: 5. This CDR3 contains 14 residues. Germline CDR1 is MNHNS and CDR2 is SASEGT. CDR3 nucleotides: TGTGCCAGCACCTGGGGACAGATGAACACTGAAGCTTTCTTT. Its protein is CASTWGQMNTEAFF.

V is TRBV29-1 and J is TRBJ1-2; TRBD1 matches at 8 bases. Germline values: CDR1 SQVTM, CDR2 ANQGSEA. The junction had 5 bases not matched to a gene; V was cut back by 4 bases and J by 7 bases. This CDR3 is built from 12 residues. CDR3 sequence (DNA): TGCAGCGTTGCAGGGGGCGCGGGTGGCTACACCTTC. This encodes CSVAGGAGGYTF. Full variable domain (outside the CDR3, taken from reference TRBV29-1 and TRBJ1-2): SAVISQKPSRDICQRGTSLTIQCQVDSQVTMMFWYRQQPGQSLTLIATANQGSEATYESGFVIDKFPISRPNLTFSTLTVSNMSPEDSSIYLCSVAGGAGGYTFGSGTRLTVV.

This clone was observed once. J is TRBJ1-4 and V is TRBV6-5; possibly TRBD1 for D (5 bases). V lost 6 bases and J 4 bases, leaving 12 bases between the germline ends. The V gene's germline CDR1 is MNHEY and CDR2 SVGAGI. There are 14 residues in the CDR3. DNA for the CDR3: TGTGCCAGCAGAACCTCCGGGGGTAATGAAAAACTGTTTTTT. Its translation is CASRTSGGNEKLFF.

The V call is TRBV7-2, the J call TRBJ2-1, with D tentatively TRBD1 (6 bases). The CDR3 spans 15 residues. V was clipped by 1 base and J by 9 bases, with 16 bases between them. In germline, CDR1 is SGHTA, CDR2 FQGNSA. The chain's CDR3 is CASSLGIGGPSEQFF. The CDR3 DNA follows: TGTGCCAGCAGCTTAGGGATTGGGGGCCCGAGTGAGCAGTTCTTC.

To note about this clone: An end of the junction differs from the germline gene, which may be a read error. In the same sample, other DNA sequences code for this CDR3. The CDR3 region has the DNA TGTGCCAGCAGCCCAGGGTACGGGGGTGTCGCTTTCTTC. Amino acids: CASSPGYGGVAFF. The V gene is TRBV7-8, the J gene TRBJ1-1; possibly TRBD1 for D (5 bases). Germline CDR1 and CDR2: SGHVS and FQNEAQ. The CDR3 loop spans 13 amino acids.

This chain links TRBV18 with TRBJ1-1, with 8 bases lining up with TRBD1. The CDR3 runs 14 residues. The V gene end was trimmed by 4 bases and the J gene end by 5 bases; junction bases not matched to a gene: 6. CDR1 and CDR2 from the germline V gene are KGHSH and LQKENI. The CDR3 sequence is CASSRQDRVTEAFF. CDR3 in DNA: TGTGCCAGCTCACGACAGGACAGGGTGACTGAAGCTTTCTTT.

The chain couples TRBV11-2 to TRBJ2-7, with 8 bases identical to TRBD2. The CDR3 is 14 amino acids. Germline V lookup: CDR1 SGHAT, CDR2 FQNNGV. V was clipped by 7 bases and J by 1 base; unmatched bases: 6. The DNA for the CDR3 is TGTGCCAGCACCACCACTAGCGGATCCTACGAGCAGTACTTC. This encodes CASTTTSGSYEQYF. The entire variable domain, with the rest obtained from reference TRBV11-2 and TRBJ2-7, is as follows: EAGVAQSPRYKIIEKRQSVAFWCNPISGHATLYWYQQILGQGPKLLIQFQNNGVVDDSQLPKDRFSAERLKGVDSTLKIQPAKLEDSAVYLCASTTTSGSYEQYFGPGTRLTVT.

The chain has TRBV30 and TRBJ1-4; D ambiguous. Germline CDR1 GTSNPN, CDR2 SVGIG (reference sequence). Trimming removed 0 bases at V and 8 bases at J, with 22 bases between. This CDR3 contains 17 residues. Here the CDR3 DNA reads TGTGCCTGGAGTGTATTTGGCTCTGGACTCGGAGGAGAAAAACTGTTTTTT. The encoded protein is CAWSVFGSGLGGEKLFF.

This clone was detected only once. The chain couples TRBV30 to TRBJ1-1, with D unclear. The CDR3 length is 13 residues. Looked up from germline, CDR1 is GTSNPN and CDR2 is SVGIG (reference sequence). V was cut by 0 bases and J by 2 bases, with 7 bases left in between. CDR3 amino acids: CAWSVGSNTEAFF. As DNA, the CDR3 is TGTGCCTGGAGTGTTGGCAGTAACACTGAAGCTTTCTTT.

The chain joins TRBV19 to TRBJ1-2, with 9 nucleotides matching TRBD1. Trimming at V came to 7 bases and at J to 5 bases, leaving 14 bases not matched to a gene. There are 16 residues in the CDR3. Per the germline V gene, CDR1 is LNHDA and CDR2 is SQIVND (reference sequence). The CDR3 DNA sequence: TGTGCCAGTAAAAGGGAGACCGGGACAGGGATTTATGGCTACACCTTC. Translating gives CASKRETGTGIYGYTF.

The rearrangement joins TRBV29-1 to TRBJ2-7; D possibly corresponds to TRBD2 (5 bases). V was trimmed by 6 bases and J by 0 bases, leaving 12 bases between them. The CDR3 covers 13 residues. Germline assignment: CDR1 SQVTM and CDR2 ANQGSEA. The CDR3 spells CSVVRGFSYEQYF. The DNA for the CDR3 is TGCAGCGTAGTACGCGGGTTCTCCTACGAGCAGTACTTC.

The CDR3 reads CASSPTTVMNTGELFF. The DNA for the CDR3 is TGCGCCAGCAGCCCGACGACAGTAATGAACACCGGGGAGCTGTTTTTT. The V call is TRBV5-1, the J call TRBJ2-2; weak D call: TRBD1 (5 bases). Germline V gene data show CDR1 as SGHRS and CDR2 as YFSETQ. Trimming removed 4 bases from V and 1 base from J, with 14 bases in between. CDR3 length: 16 residues.

The chain uses TRBV18 and TRBJ2-5; 7 nucleotides align to TRBD2. This CDR3 spans 16 amino acids. Germline values: CDR1 KGHSH, CDR2 LQKENI. Germline trimming cut 0 bases from V and 2 bases from J; bases unmatched to any gene: 6. The CDR3 DNA reads TGTGCCAGCTCACCACCTGGGAGGGCGTATCAAGAGACCCAGTACTTC. Amino acid sequence: CASSPPGRAYQETQYF.

This clone was detected a few times. The V gene is TRBV5-4, the J gene TRBJ2-7, with TRBD2 matching 13 bases. J lost 2 bases, V lost 5 bases, and 4 bases had no gene match. The CDR3 is made up of 15 amino acids. The V gene's germline CDR1 is SGHNT and CDR2 YYREEE (reference sequence). In DNA, the CDR3 is TGTGCCAGCAGGAGGGGACTAGCGGGAACCTACGAGCAGTACTTC. This sequence encodes CASRRGLAGTYEQYF. The variable domain in full, with the rest retrieved from reference TRBV5-4 and TRBJ2-7, is ETGVTQSPTHLIKTRGQQVTLRCSSQSGHNTVSWYQQALGQGPQFIFQYYREEENGRGNFPPRFSGLQFPNYSSELNVNALELDDSALYLCASRRGLAGTYEQYFGPGTRLTVT.

The V gene is TRBV5-8, the J gene TRBJ1-1; D uncertain. CDR3 length: 14 residues. V was clipped by 2 bases and J by 10 bases, with 18 bases between them. The germline V gene has CDR1 SGHTS and CDR2 YDEGEE. The CDR3 DNA follows: TGTGCCAGCAGCTTATGGAGGAGCCCTCAAACAGCTTTCTTT. As protein: CASSLWRSPQTAFF. Together with reference TRBV5-8 and TRBJ1-1, the CDR3 gives the full variable domain: EAGVTQSPTHLIKTRGQQATLRCSPISGHTSVYWYQQALGLGLQFLLWYDEGEERNRGNFPPRFSGRQFPNYSSELNVNALELEDSALYLCASSLWRSPQTAFFGQGTRLTVV.

The gene calls are TRBV5-1 and TRBJ2-5, with D possibly being TRBD2 (5 bases). CDR1 and CDR2 (germline): SGHRS, YFSETQ. The V end was cut by 1 base, the J end by 1 base, with 14 bases between. The CDR3 has 16 residues. The CDR3 region is CASSLSVVGSQETQYF. Here the CDR3 DNA reads TGCGCCAGCAGCTTGTCTGTGGTGGGGAGCCAAGAGACCCAGTACTTC.

The chain carries TRBV29-1 and TRBJ2-1, with 13 bases lining up with TRBD2. Trimming removed 3 bases from V and 1 base from J; junction bases left unmatched: 9. Germline V gene sequence: CDR1 SQVTM, CDR2 ANQGSEA. There are 18 residues in the CDR3. In DNA, the CDR3 is TGCAGCGTTGAGGGGACTAGCGGGGCCCTCGGGTCCTACAATGAGCAGTTCTTC. It translates to CSVEGTSGALGSYNEQFF.

This clone was seen only once. The chain employs TRBV19 and TRBJ1-5, with D tentatively TRBD1 (5 bases). Trimming cost V 5 bases and J 5 bases, with 13 bases left between them. Germline V gives CDR1 LNHDA, CDR2 SQIVND (reference sequence). This CDR3 spans 14 amino acids. The CDR3 nucleotides read TGTGCCAGTAGTCCCGGGAGGGGAGATCAGCCCCAGCATTTT. Translation: CASSPGRGDQPQHF. Supplemented by reference TRBV19 and TRBJ1-5, the full variable domain reads DGGITQSPKYLFRKEGQNVTLSCEQNLNHDAMYWYRQDPGQGLRLIYYSQIVNDFQKGDIAEGYSVSREKKESFPLTVTSAQKNPTAFYLCASSPGRGDQPQHFGDGTRLSIL.